Listed below are T cell receptor beta chains from one sample, sequenced in a study of T cells in Graves' hyperthyroidism and ophthalmopathy. TCRdb analysed the multiplex PCR reads with MiXCR anew, one entry per CDR3 protein. The table lists under 400,000 distinct CDR3 sequences, approximately 16% of them singletons. Input material: blood. These receptors were obtained from a young man with Graves' hyperthyroidism. Both conserved end residues are part of each CDR3. Each record gives: J gene, clone size, V gene, D gene, CDR3 length, CDR3 DNA, CDR3 protein. The D gene is left open where the match is weak. Where a row states a size, it is once, few, many or the class of an expanded clone; other rows omit it.

J gene: TRBJ2-3; clone size: many; V gene: TRBV7-8; D gene: NA; CDR3 length: 15; CDR3 DNA: TGTGCCAGCAGCTCCGTTATTTTGGGCTCAGATACGCAGTATTTT; CDR3 protein: CASSSVILGSDTQYF
J gene: TRBJ2-3; clone size: many; V gene: TRBV3-1; D gene: TRBD2; CDR3 length: 15; CDR3 DNA: TGTGCCAGCAGCCTGTATGCGGGAGACGCAGATACGCAGTATTTT; CDR3 protein: CASSLYAGDADTQYF
J gene: TRBJ1-1; clone size: many; V gene: TRBV24-1; D gene: NA; CDR3 length: 17; CDR3 DNA: TGTGCCACCAGTGATTTGCGCCACTCTCCTTCGAACACTGAAGCTTTCTTT; CDR3 protein: CATSDLRHSPSNTEAFF
J gene: TRBJ1-4; clone size: once; V gene: TRBV29-1; D gene: TRBD1; CDR3 length: 14; CDR3 DNA: TGCAGCGTCCGCCGGACAGGGCGGGGTGAAAAACTGTTTTTT; CDR3 protein: CSVRRTGRGEKLFF
J gene: TRBJ2-5; clone size: many; V gene: TRBV20-1; D gene: TRBD2; CDR3 length: 17; CDR3 DNA: TGCAGTGCCCGGAGAATAGCGGGAGGCCTTACTCAAGAGACCCAGTACTTC; CDR3 protein: CSARRIAGGLTQETQYF
J gene: TRBJ1-5; clone size: NA; V gene: TRBV12-3/TRBV12-4; D gene: NA; CDR3 length: 16; CDR3 DNA: TGTGCCAGCAGTTTAGGGAGAACGGGGAGCGATCAGCCCCAGCATTTT; CDR3 protein: CASSLGRTGSDQPQHF
J gene: TRBJ2-5; clone size: many; V gene: TRBV18; D gene: NA; CDR3 length: 12; CDR3 DNA: TGTGCCAGCTCACCAGCACCCAAGACCCAGTACTTC; CDR3 protein: CASSPAPKTQYF
J gene: TRBJ2-1; clone size: few; V gene: TRBV24-1; D gene: NA; CDR3 length: 14; CDR3 DNA: TGTGCCACCAGTGACCCGACCCCCTCGAATGAGCAGTTCTTC; CDR3 protein: CATSDPTPSNEQFF
J gene: TRBJ2-1; clone size: many; V gene: TRBV18; D gene: NA; CDR3 length: 13; CDR3 DNA: TGTGCCAGCTCACCCGAGGGGGGCGCGGAGCAGTTCTTC; CDR3 protein: CASSPEGGAEQFF
J gene: TRBJ1-6; clone size: few; V gene: TRBV27; D gene: NA; CDR3 length: 12; CDR3 DNA: TGTGCCAGCAGTTTACTCCGGGGACCCCTCCACTTT; CDR3 protein: CASSLLRGPLHF
J gene: TRBJ1-5; clone size: NA; V gene: TRBV9; D gene: NA; CDR3 length: 16; CDR3 DNA: TGTGCCAGCAGCGTAGGTGGGGCCGATAGCAATCAGCCCCAGCATTTT; CDR3 protein: CASSVGGADSNQPQHF
J gene: TRBJ2-7; clone size: NA; V gene: TRBV7-9; D gene: TRBD1; CDR3 length: 12; CDR3 DNA: TGTGCCAGCACGGACAGGCACTACGAGCAGTACTTC; CDR3 protein: CASTDRHYEQYF
J gene: TRBJ2-3; clone size: many; V gene: TRBV20-1; D gene: NA; CDR3 length: 13; CDR3 DNA: TGCAGTGCTTTAGGACTTCGCACAGATACGCAGTATTTT; CDR3 protein: CSALGLRTDTQYF
J gene: TRBJ2-2; clone size: many; V gene: TRBV12-3/TRBV12-4; D gene: TRBD1; CDR3 length: 14; CDR3 DNA: TGTGCCAGCAACCGGGACAGTCAGGACGGGGAGCTGTTTTTT; CDR3 protein: CASNRDSQDGELFF
J gene: TRBJ1-4; clone size: few; V gene: TRBV20-1; D gene: NA; CDR3 length: 13; CDR3 DNA: TGCAGTGCTCCCGGAGTTGCGGGTGAAAAACTGTTTTTT; CDR3 protein: CSAPGVAGEKLFF
J gene: TRBJ2-3; clone size: few; V gene: TRBV19; D gene: TRBD2; CDR3 length: 17; CDR3 DNA: TGTGCCTTTGGGAGGGCGCTATTGTTTTCACCACCCGATACGCAGTATTTT; CDR3 protein: CAFGRALLFSPPDTQYF
J gene: TRBJ1-4; clone size: many; V gene: TRBV5-1; D gene: NA; CDR3 length: 16; CDR3 DNA: TGCGCCAGCAGCACCCTACCGCAGGGTGGGAATGAAAAACTGTTTTTT; CDR3 protein: CASSTLPQGGNEKLFF
J gene: TRBJ1-1; clone size: many; V gene: TRBV5-1; D gene: NA; CDR3 length: 15; CDR3 DNA: TGCGCCAGCAGCTTGGCCATCGGGACGAACACTGAAGCTTTCTTT; CDR3 protein: CASSLAIGTNTEAFF
J gene: TRBJ1-2; clone size: NA; V gene: TRBV20-1; D gene: NA; CDR3 length: 14; CDR3 DNA: TGCAGTGCTGTGGACAGTTTGGATCCCTATGGCTACACCTTC; CDR3 protein: CSAVDSLDPYGYTF
J gene: TRBJ1-4; clone size: many; V gene: TRBV12-3/TRBV12-4; D gene: NA; CDR3 length: 14; CDR3 DNA: TGTGCCAGCAGTCTCAGGGGTGGGGATGAAAAACTGTTTTTT; CDR3 protein: CASSLRGGDEKLFF
J gene: TRBJ2-1; clone size: many; V gene: TRBV10-3; D gene: TRBD2; CDR3 length: 16; CDR3 DNA: TGTGCCACCATCGAGAGAATAGCGGGCGCCTGGAATGAGCAGTTCTTC; CDR3 protein: CATIERIAGAWNEQFF
J gene: TRBJ2-1; clone size: NA; V gene: TRBV5-6; D gene: NA; CDR3 length: 15; CDR3 DNA: TGTGCCAGCACCCGAGTGGATGAGGGAGCGATAGAGCAGTTCTTC; CDR3 protein: CASTRVDEGAIEQFF
J gene: TRBJ2-1; clone size: many; V gene: TRBV24-1; D gene: TRBD1; CDR3 length: 18; CDR3 DNA: TGTGCCACCAGTGATTTGAGTCTCGGACAGGGATCATACAATGAGCAGTTCTTC; CDR3 protein: CATSDLSLGQGSYNEQFF